This TCR beta chain was obtained from a study of blood T cells in healthy people across ages. Findings and limits, study-wide: Donor CMV status was unknown, possibly confounding expanded clonotype changes.

The ends were cut back, 6 bases at V and 0 bases at J, with 15 bases in the middle. Germline V lookup: CDR1 SGHRS, CDR2 YFSETQ. The CDR3 loop spans 16 amino acids. Donors each provided roughly 11 milliliters of peripheral blood. Together with a sample-barcoded 5' primer, a J-beta primer mix was included in a second PCR lasting roughly 6 to 12 cycles. In TCRdb, the 5' RACE reads were re-called with MiXCR into one record per CDR3 protein. The sample has about 1.4 million distinct CDR3 sequences, around 55% seen once. To note about this clonotype: Antigen unknown.

The receptor was derived from a man between 18 and 35 years old in good health. The chain carries TRBV5-1 and TRBJ2-2; D is perhaps TRBD2 (6 bases). Sequences were obtained from blood. The CDR3: CASTETGASNTGELFF. CDR3 sequence (DNA): TGCGCCAGCACTGAAACGGGAGCTTCGAACACCGGGGAGCTGTTTTTT. Full variable domain (remainder filled in from reference TRBV5-1 and TRBJ2-2): KAGVTQTPRYLIKTRGQQVTLSCSPISGHRSVSWYQQTPGQGLQFLFEYFSETQRNKGNFPGRFSGRQFSNSRSEMNVSTLELGDSALYLCASTETGASNTGELFFGEGSRLTVL.